This passage covers 19 T cell receptor beta chains from one sample sequenced in a study of human T cells and chemical hapten exposure. Specified time point: patch test 2, 6 weeks after DPC sensitization. As to treatment: therapeutic diphenylcyclopropenone sensitization with weekly scalp DPC. TCRdb re-analysed the RACE reads in MiXCR, keeping a single row per CDR3 protein. The table records 85,000 to 95,000 distinct CDR3 sequences, approximately 10% of them present only once. The sample consisted of whole blood, taken in connection with sensitization to the hapten diphenylcyclopropenone (DPC). These receptors were collected from a man aged 35 to 55 with alopecia areata. Some clones in this sample may be carry-over from other donors' samples.

V and J are TRBV24-1 and TRBJ2-6; 9 nucleotides match TRBD1. The germline V gene encodes CDR1 KGHDR and CDR2 SFDVKD. V dropped 2 bases and J dropped 0; count of bases not matched to a gene: 4. CDR3 length: 18 residues. CDR3 amino acids: CATSDWDRASSGANVLTF. The CDR3 bases are TGTGCCACCAGTGATTGGGACAGGGCGAGCTCTGGGGCCAACGTCCTGACTTTC.

The sample holds a few counts of this clonotype. The genes are TRBV29-1 and TRBJ2-2; weak D call: TRBD2 (5 bases). Germline V gene data show CDR1 as SQVTM and CDR2 as ANQGSEA. Trimming took off 2 bases at V and 4 bases at J, with 11 bases between the two ends. The CDR3 extends over 14 amino acids. The DNA of the CDR3 is TGCAGCGTTGAACTTCTAGGAGGCACCGGGGAGCTGTTTTTT. Protein: CSVELLGGTGELFF.

This clonotype has at least ten counts. The CDR3 DNA reads TGCAGCGTTGTTCTCTTCACAGATACGCAGTATTTT. Its protein is CSVVLFTDTQYF. V gene TRBV29-1 combines with J gene TRBJ2-3; D gene ambiguous. The V end lost 4 bases, the J end lost 2 bases, and 7 bases lay between the germline ends. This CDR3 is 12 amino acids long. Germline assignment: CDR1 SQVTM and CDR2 ANQGSEA.

This clonotype was picked up many times. An end of the junction does not agree with germline; a read error may underlie this. This chain joins TRBV20-1 and TRBJ1-1; D uncertain. The CDR3 spans 12 residues. Germline assignment: CDR1 DFQATT and CDR2 SNEGSKA (reference sequence). The CDR3 sequence is CSARDGWIPDDF. The CDR3, as DNA: TGCAGTGCTAGAGATGGGTGGATCCCCGATGATTTT.

The chain uses TRBV4-3 and TRBJ2-7, with TRBD2 matching over 8 bases. The CDR3 is made up of 15 amino acids. Trimming at V came to 6 bases and at J to 2 bases, leaving 9 bases not matched to a gene. From germline, CDR1 is LGHNA and CDR2 YSLEER. CDR3 amino acids: CASSELLAGPYEQYF. In DNA, the CDR3 is TGCGCCAGCAGTGAGCTGCTAGCGGGCCCCTACGAGCAGTACTTC.

Many counts were recorded for this clonotype. The V call is TRBV2, the J call TRBJ2-7; 9 positions match TRBD1. The J segment lost 2 bases and the V segment lost 9 bases, leaving 8 bases of the junction unmatched. Germline V gives CDR1 SNHLY, CDR2 FYNNEI. CDR3 length equals 14 residues. The CDR3 reads CASESGTGTYEQYF. As DNA, the CDR3 is TGTGCCAGTGAGAGCGGGACAGGGACCTACGAGCAGTACTTC.

The chain joins TRBV25-1 to TRBJ1-4; 7 nucleotides line up with TRBD1. This CDR3 contains 18 residues. From germline, CDR1 is MGHDK and CDR2 SYGVNS. Trimming cost V 5 bases and J 8 bases; bases outside gene matches: 20. The CDR3 reads CASSRSEGQTGRGEKLFF. The CDR3 DNA reads TGTGCCAGCAGTCGAAGTGAGGGGCAGACAGGGCGGGGGGAAAAACTGTTTTTT. Complete variable domain (other parts from reference TRBV25-1 and TRBJ1-4): EADIYQTPRYLVIGTGKKITLECSQTMGHDKMYWYQQDPGMELHLIHYSYGVNSTEKGDLSSESTVSRIRTEHFPLTLESARPSHTSQYLCASSRSEGQTGRGEKLFFGSGTQLSVL.

This clonotype turned up a few times. The J gene is TRBJ2-1, the V gene TRBV5-6, with D unresolved. V gave up 5 bases and J gave up 0 bases, with 9 bases separating them. This CDR3 has 14 residues. The V gene's germline CDR1 is SGHDT and CDR2 YYEEEE. As DNA, the CDR3 is TGTGCCAGCAGTATACTTCCCTCCTACAATGAGCAGTTCTTC. This sequence encodes CASSILPSYNEQFF. Combining the CDR3 with reference TRBV5-6 and TRBJ2-1 gives the whole variable domain DAGVTQSPTHLIKTRGQQVTLRCSPKSGHDTVSWYQQALGQGPQFIFQYYEEEERQRGNFPDRFSGHQFPNYSSELNVNALLLGDSALYLCASSILPSYNEQFFGPGTRLTVL.

A few counts support this clonotype. The rearrangement links TRBV7-2 to TRBJ2-1; 8 bases line up with TRBD2. Germline assignment: CDR1 SGHTA and CDR2 FQGNSA. The J segment lost 4 bases and the V segment lost 1 base, leaving 3 bases of the junction unmatched. The CDR3 extends over 15 amino acids. Written as DNA, the CDR3 is TGTGCCAGCAGCTTAGTTAGCGGGACTTACAATGAGCAGTTCTTC. This gives the protein CASSLVSGTYNEQFF.

This clonotype was counted ten times or more. CDR3 bases: TGTGCCAGCAGTTTAATTGGGGGTGGGCTAGCGGACTCCTACGAGCAGTACTTC. This gives the protein CASSLIGGGLADSYEQYF. The V call is TRBV28, the J call TRBJ2-7, with TRBD2 identical over 7 bases. V lost 2 bases to trimming and J lost 0 bases; unmatched junction nucleotides: 13. The CDR3 runs 18 residues. Germline loops: CDR1 MDHEN, CDR2 SYDVKM.

This clonotype has a handful of counts. The J gene is TRBJ2-7, the V gene TRBV7-2; 13 positions agree with TRBD2. Germline values: CDR1 SGHTA, CDR2 FQGNSA. The junction had 4 bases not matched to a gene; V was cut back by 5 bases and J by 6 bases. The CDR3 consists of 14 residues. The CDR3 sequence is CASSAGLAGVEQYV. Written as DNA, the CDR3 is TGTGCCAGCAGCGCCGGACTAGCGGGAGTCGAGCAGTACGTC.

About this clonotype itself: A much larger clonotype is one base distant, so this may be a read error. The chain recombines TRBV28 with TRBJ1-1; tentatively, D is TRBD1 (5 bases). The CDR3 has 15 amino acids. V lost 2 bases, J lost 2 bases, and 12 bases lay in between. CDR1 is MDHEN, CDR2 SYDVKM, per germline. DNA for the CDR3: TGTGCCAGCAGTTTAATCAGACAGACCAACACTGAAGCTTTCTTT. It is translated as CASSLIRQTNTEAFF.

This clonotype has a count of ten or more. CDR3 region: CASSLGSRTYEQYV. CDR3 DNA sequence: TGTGCCAGCAGCTTAGGGAGCAGGACCTACGAGCAGTACGTC. The chain joins TRBV7-2 to TRBJ2-7; D remains unclear. V shed 1 base and J shed 2 bases, with 9 bases lying between them. CDR1 is SGHTA and CDR2 is FQGNSA in the germline V gene. There are 14 residues in the CDR3.

The table lists this clonotype with a few counts. This sequence joins TRBV12-3 or TRBV12-4 and TRBJ2-2; no firm D call. V was cut by 7 bases and J by 5 bases, with 11 bases left in between. There are 13 residues in the CDR3. The CDR3 reads CASILGWTGELFF. The CDR3 DNA is TGTGCCAGCATCCTCGGATGGACCGGGGAGCTGTTTTTT.

The CDR3 nucleotides are TGTGCCAGCAGCCAAGATCTCCTCAAAAGCCAAGAGACCCAGTACTTC. Amino acid sequence: CASSQDLLKSQETQYF. The chain uses TRBV3-1 and TRBJ2-5; D is ambiguous. In germline, CDR1 is LGHDT, CDR2 YNNKEL (reference sequence). With 0 bases removed from V and 1 base from J, the gap between germline ends came to 12 bases. CDR3 length: 16 amino acids.

In its sample, this clonotype was seen a few times. V and J are TRBV7-9 and TRBJ2-5; 9 positions match TRBD2. The CDR3 is 15 residues long. Germline loops: CDR1 SEHNR, CDR2 FQNEAQ (reference sequence). V was pared by 1 base and J by 3 bases, with 3 bases of the junction left unmatched. The CDR3 nucleotides are TGTGCCAGCAGCTTAGGACTAGCGGAGGAAGAGACCCAGTACTTC. This encodes CASSLGLAEEETQYF.

The sample holds many counts of this clonotype. The J gene is TRBJ2-7, the V gene TRBV29-1, with D possibly matching TRBD2 (6 bases). The germline V gene encodes CDR1 SQVTM and CDR2 ANQGSEA. The CDR3 totals 14 residues. Trimming shortened V by 2 bases and J by 0 bases, and 11 bases separated the two germline ends. The CDR3 loop reads CSVEPGGASYEQYF. DNA for the CDR3: TGCAGCGTTGAACCAGGAGGGGCCTCCTACGAGCAGTACTTC.

This clonotype has ten or more counts. The V call is TRBV29-1, the J call TRBJ1-3; possibly TRBD1 for D (5 bases). From germline, CDR1 is SQVTM and CDR2 ANQGSEA. The CDR3 consists of 13 residues. V shed 4 bases and J shed 0 bases, with 7 bases lying between them. The CDR3 spells CSVARDSGNTIYF. As DNA, the CDR3 is TGCAGCGTTGCCAGGGACTCTGGAAACACCATATATTTT.

This clonotype occurred a few times. V usage is TRBV18 and J usage is TRBJ2-1; D gene uncertain. Germline V gene sequence: CDR1 KGHSH, CDR2 LQKENI. V was clipped by 2 bases and J by 7 bases, with 9 bases between them. The CDR3 extends over 13 amino acids. This CDR3 is CASSPNPRNEQFF. Written as DNA, the CDR3 is TGTGCCAGCTCACCAAACCCCAGAAATGAGCAGTTCTTC. Full variable domain (remainder filled in from reference TRBV18 and TRBJ2-1): NAGVMQNPRHLVRRRGQEARLRCSPMKGHSHVYWYRQLPEEGLKFMVYLQKENIIDESGMPKERFSAEFPKEGPSILRIQQVVRGDSAAYFCASSPNPRNEQFFGPGTRLTVL.